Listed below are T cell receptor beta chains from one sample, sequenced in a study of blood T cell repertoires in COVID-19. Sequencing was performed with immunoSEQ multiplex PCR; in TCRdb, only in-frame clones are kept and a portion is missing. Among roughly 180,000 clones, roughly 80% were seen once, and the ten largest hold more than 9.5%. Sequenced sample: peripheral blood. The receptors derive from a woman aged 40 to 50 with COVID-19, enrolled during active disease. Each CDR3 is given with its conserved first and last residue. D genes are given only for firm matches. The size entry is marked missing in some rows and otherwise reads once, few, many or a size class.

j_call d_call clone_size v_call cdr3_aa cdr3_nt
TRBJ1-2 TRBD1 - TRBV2 CASRRTGINYGYTF TGTGCCAGCCGCCGGACAGGGATTAACTATGGCTACACCTTC
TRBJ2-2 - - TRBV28 CASSLGGNTGELFF TGTGCCAGCAGTTTAGGCGGAAACACCGGGGAGCTGTTTTTT
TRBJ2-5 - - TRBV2 CASTKRTEAQYF TGTGCCAGCACTAAAAGGACAGAGGCCCAGTACTTC
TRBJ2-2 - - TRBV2 CASRKEGLNTGELFF TGTGCCAGCAGAAAGGAGGGGCTGAACACCGGGGAGCTGTTTTTT
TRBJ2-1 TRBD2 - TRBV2 CASSEISGTNYNEQFF TGTGCCAGCAGTGAGATTAGCGGGACCAACTACAATGAGCAGTTCTTC
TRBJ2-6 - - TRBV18 CASSPSEGSGANVLTF TGTGCCAGCTCACCCTCCGAGGGCTCTGGGGCCAACGTCCTGACTTTC
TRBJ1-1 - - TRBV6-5 CASTFAGENTEAFF TGTGCCAGCACTTTTGCGGGGGAGAACACTGAAGCTTTCTTT
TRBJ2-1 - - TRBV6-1 CASSERWGGGDEQFF TGTGCCAGCAGTGAACGTTGGGGGGGCGGCGATGAGCAGTTCTTC
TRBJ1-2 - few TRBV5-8 CASSPIIFRGRGLDGYTF TGTGCCAGCAGCCCCATTATTTTCCGGGGTCGGGGATTGGATGGCTACACCTTC
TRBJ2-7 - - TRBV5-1 CASAGGGSSYEQYF TGCGCCAGCGCCGGGGGTGGAAGCTCCTACGAGCAGTACTTC
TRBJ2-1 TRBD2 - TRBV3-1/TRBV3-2 CASSQEEVGASGRKVFF TGTGCCAGCAGCCAAGAGGAGGTAGGAGCTAGCGGGAGGAAGGTGTTCTTC
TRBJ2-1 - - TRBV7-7 CASSLLKGRTGSNEQFF TGTGCTAGCAGCTTACTTAAGGGTCGAACGGGAAGCAATGAGCAGTTCTTC
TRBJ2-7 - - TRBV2 CASKHEISENF TGTGCCAGCAAACACGAAATTAGCGAGAACTTC
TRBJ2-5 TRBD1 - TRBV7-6 CASRPTGDWQTQYF TGTGCCAGCAGGCCGACAGGGGATTGGCAGACCCAGTACTTC
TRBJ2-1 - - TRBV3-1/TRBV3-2 CASSPMAGLNEQFF TGTGCCAGCAGCCCAATGGCGGGACTGAATGAGCAGTTCTTC
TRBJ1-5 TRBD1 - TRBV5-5 CASKIGQGGGDQPQHF TGTGCCAGCAAGATTGGACAGGGCGGCGGGGATCAGCCCCAGCATTTT
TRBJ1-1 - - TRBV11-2 CASSFMGDTEAFF TGTGCCAGCAGCTTCATGGGAGACACTGAAGCTTTCTTT
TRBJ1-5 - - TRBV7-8 CASSLVGGMENQPQHF TGTGCCAGCAGCTTAGTTGGAGGGATGGAGAATCAGCCCCAGCATTTT
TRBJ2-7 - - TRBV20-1 CSASGLAKAEQYF TGCAGTGCTAGTGGCCTAGCGAAGGCCGAGCAGTACTTC
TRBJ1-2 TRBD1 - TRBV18 CASSPQLAGTGISNYGYTF TGTGCCAGCTCACCACAACTGGCAGGGACAGGGATATCTAACTATGGCTACACCTTC
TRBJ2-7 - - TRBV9 CASSATLVSEQYF TGTGCCAGCAGCGCGACACTAGTCTCCGAGCAGTACTTC
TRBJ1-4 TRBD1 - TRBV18 CASSLGTGVNEKLFF TGTGCCAGCTCACTCGGGACAGGGGTAAATGAAAAACTGTTTTTT
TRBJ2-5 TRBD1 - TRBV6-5 CASSYSRTGGETQYF TGTGCCAGCAGTTACTCGAGGACAGGGGGAGAGACCCAGTACTTC
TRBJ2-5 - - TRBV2 CASKKRHLERETQYF TGTGCCAGCAAAAAAAGGCACCTCGAGAGGGAGACCCAGTACTTC
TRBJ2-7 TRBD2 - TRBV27 CASSTSAGEEIYEQYF TGTGCCAGCAGTACTTCAGCGGGAGAGGAGATATACGAGCAGTACTTC
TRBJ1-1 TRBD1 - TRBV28 CASTTTGAPFEAFF TGTGCCAGCACCACAACAGGGGCTCCGTTTGAAGCTTTCTTT
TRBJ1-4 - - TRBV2 CASSERTLSNEKLFF TGTGCCAGCAGTGAAAGGACACTTTCTAATGAAAAGTTGTTTTTT
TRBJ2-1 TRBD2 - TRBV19 CASSMSSGRFEQFF TGTGCCAGTAGTATGAGTAGCGGGAGGTTTGAGCAGTTCTTC
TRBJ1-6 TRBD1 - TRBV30 CAWRDRGPNNSPLHF TGTGCCTGGAGGGACAGGGGGCCCAATAATTCACCCCTCCACTTT
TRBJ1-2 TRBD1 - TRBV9 CASRGQGNYGYTF TGTGCCAGCAGAGGACAGGGGAACTATGGCTACACCTTC
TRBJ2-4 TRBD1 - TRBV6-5 CASSHTTGAAIQYF TGTGCCAGCAGCCACACTACAGGGGCGGCCATTCAGTACTTC
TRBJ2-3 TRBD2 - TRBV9 CASSASGGTDTQYF TGTGCCAGCAGCGCTAGCGGGGGCACAGATACGCAGTATTTT
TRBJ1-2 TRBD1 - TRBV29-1 CSTAPDRGNYGYTF TGCAGCACGGCCCCGGACAGGGGCAACTATGGCTACACCTTC
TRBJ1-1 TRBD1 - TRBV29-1 CSVMGQGDPKAFF TGCAGCGTTATGGGACAGGGGGATCCAAAAGCTTTCTTT
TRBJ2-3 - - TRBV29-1 CSLRGGTRGTQSTDTQYF TGCAGTCTTAGGGGGGGGACAAGGGGAACTCAAAGCACAGATACGCAGTATTTT
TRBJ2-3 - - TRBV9 CASSDAGLYTQYF TGTGCCAGCAGCGACGCAGGGCTGTATACGCAGTATTTT
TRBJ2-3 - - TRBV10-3 CATAAAELYTDTQYF TGTGCCACCGCCGCGGCGGAGTTGTACACAGATACGCAGTATTTT
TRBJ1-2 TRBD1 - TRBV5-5 CASSQRTGFGYTF TGTGCCAGCAGCCAACGGACAGGGTTTGGCTACACCTTC
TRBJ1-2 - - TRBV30 CAWTAGSGGYTF TGTGCCTGGACCGCGGGCTCGGGTGGCTACACCTTC
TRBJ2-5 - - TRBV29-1 CSILGGQETQYF TGCAGCATTCTGGGGGGTCAAGAGACCCAGTACTTC
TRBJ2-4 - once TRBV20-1 CTTLGEGIQYF TGCACGACTCTCGGAGAAGGCATTCAGTACTTC
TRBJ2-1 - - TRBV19 CASSMVPEGNEQFF TGTGCCAGTAGTATGGTACCGGAGGGCAATGAGCAGTTCTTC
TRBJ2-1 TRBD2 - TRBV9 CASSPRGTGGNEQFF TGTGCCAGCAGCCCCCGGGGTACGGGGGGCAATGAGCAGTTCTTC
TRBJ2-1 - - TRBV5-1 CASSHGGRGNEQFF TGCGCCAGCAGCCATGGAGGCCGCGGCAATGAGCAGTTCTTC
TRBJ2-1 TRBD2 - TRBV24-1 CATSDLSSGSINEQFF TGTGCCACCAGTGATTTGTCTAGCGGGAGCATCAATGAGCAGTTCTTC
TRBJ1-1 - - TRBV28 CASSLDQGRGNTEAFF TGTGCCAGCAGTTTAGACCAGGGAAGGGGGAACACTGAAGCTTTCTTT
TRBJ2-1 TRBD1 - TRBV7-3 CASSSTGPYNEQFF TGTGCCAGCAGCTCGACAGGGCCCTACAATGAGCAGTTCTTC
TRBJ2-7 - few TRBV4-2 CASSQSNNYEQYF TGTGCCAGCAGCCAAAGCAATAACTACGAGCAGTACTTC